The 11 T cell receptor beta chains below all came from one sample that was sequenced in a study of blood T cell repertoires in COVID-19. TCRdb keeps only in-frame clones here, not all; method: immunoSEQ multiplex PCR. This sample has about 190,000 clones; around four fifths occur once, and the top ten carry roughly 2.9%. Sequenced sample: peripheral blood. Source of these receptors: a man between 45 and 60 years old with active or convalescent COVID-19.

On this clone: An end of the junction differs from the germline gene, which may be a read error. V and J are TRBV7-2 and TRBJ2-3; tentative D call: TRBD1 (6 bases). Germline lookup yields CDR1 SGHTA and CDR2 FQGNSA. CDR3 length equals 16 residues. This CDR3 reads CASTLSSQGGADTQYF. The DNA for the CDR3 is TGTGCCAGCACCTTATCATCACAGGGCGGAGCAGATACGCAGTATTTT.

The chain combines TRBV30 with TRBJ1-1; D may be TRBD1 (6 bases). Germline assignment: CDR1 GTSNPN and CDR2 SVGIG (reference sequence). The CDR3 covers 11 residues. V lost 3 bases and J lost 8, with 10 bases in between. The CDR3 protein is CAWREGGEAFF. In DNA, the CDR3 is TGTGCCTGGAGAGAGGGGGGGGAAGCTTTCTTT.

This sequence joins TRBV5-1 and TRBJ2-3; 8 bases fit TRBD2. This CDR3 has 15 residues. Germline V gene sequence: CDR1 SGHRS, CDR2 YFSETQ. Germline trimming cut 0 bases from V and 4 bases from J; bases unmatched to any gene: 4. CDR3 DNA: TGCGCCAGCAGCTTGGATGCGGGAGGCCCAGATACGCAGTATTTT. Its protein product is CASSLDAGGPDTQYF. The whole variable domain, remainder taken from reference TRBV5-1 and TRBJ2-3, is KAGVTQTPRYLIKTRGQQVTLSCSPISGHRSVSWYQQTPGQGLQFLFEYFSETQRNKGNFPGRFSGRQFSNSRSEMNVSTLELGDSALYLCASSLDAGGPDTQYFGPGTRLTVL.

A word on this clone: Within the sample, other DNA sequences also encode this same CDR3. The chain couples TRBV27 to TRBJ1-2; a possible D gene is TRBD1 (6 bases). The CDR3 runs 13 residues. CDR1 and CDR2 (germline): MNHEY, SMNVEV (reference sequence). Trimming left V 2 bases short and J 6 bases short, with 10 bases between. CDR3 protein: CASSLGRGNGYTF. The DNA of the CDR3 is TGTGCCAGCAGTTTAGGCAGGGGAAATGGCTACACCTTC.

The chain combines TRBV28 with TRBJ2-2, with D possibly TRBD2 on 5 matching bases. V was pared by 1 base and J by 7 bases, with 10 bases between. The CDR3 consists of 14 residues. CDR1 and CDR2 (germline): MDHEN, SYDVKM. The CDR3 bases are TGTGCCAGCAGTTTATCCCGTGGGAGCGGGGAGCTGTTTTTT. Translating it yields CASSLSRGSGELFF. The complete variable domain, with remaining parts taken from reference TRBV28 and TRBJ2-2, reads DVKVTQSSRYLVKRTGEKVFLECVQDMDHENMFWYRQDPGLGLRLIYFSYDVKMKEKGDIPEGYSVSREKKERFSLILESASTNQTSMYLCASSLSRGSGELFFGEGSRLTVL.

This rearrangement joins TRBV9 to TRBJ1-2; 7 nucleotides match TRBD1. The CDR3 runs to 13 residues. In germline, CDR1 is SGDLS, CDR2 YYNGEE. After removal of 4 bases from V and 3 bases from J, the junction contained 3 bases not matched to a gene. CDR3 bases: TGTGCCAGCAGCCCGGGGACAGACTATGGCTACACCTTC. Amino acid sequence: CASSPGTDYGYTF.

The chain joins TRBV6-5 to TRBJ2-2; weak D call: TRBD2 (7 bases). Germline V gives CDR1 MNHEY, CDR2 SVGAGI. V was trimmed by 3 bases and J by 0 bases, leaving 11 bases between them. CDR3 length: 16 residues. CDR3 sequence: CASSYRGASNTGELFF. The CDR3 nucleotides read TGTGCCAGCAGTTATCGGGGGGCCTCGAACACCGGGGAGCTGTTTTTT.

CDR3 region: CATSEGLDRRYGYTF. CDR3 in DNA: TGTGCCACCAGCGAGGGGTTGGACAGACGCTATGGCTACACCTTC. This chain links TRBV15 with TRBJ1-2; D is perhaps TRBD1 (6 bases). The CDR3 extends over 15 amino acids. Trimming pared 5 bases from V and 4 bases from J, leaving 17 bases between. CDR1 is LNHNV and CDR2 is YYDKDF in the germline V gene (reference sequence).

The chain joins TRBV5-6 to TRBJ2-2; perhaps TRBD1 as D (6 bases). The CDR3 runs to 17 residues. V lost 1 base and J 6 bases, leaving 19 bases between the germline ends. Per the germline V gene, CDR1 is SGHDT and CDR2 is YYEEEE. The CDR3 reads CASSLRSTGWYAGELFF. As DNA, the CDR3 is TGTGCCAGCAGCTTGCGTTCGACAGGATGGTACGCCGGGGAGCTGTTTTTT. Full variable domain (remainder filled in from reference TRBV5-6 and TRBJ2-2): DAGVTQSPTHLIKTRGQQVTLRCSPKSGHDTVSWYQQALGQGPQFIFQYYEEEERQRGNFPDRFSGHQFPNYSSELNVNALLLGDSALYLCASSLRSTGWYAGELFFGEGSRLTVL.

The chain couples TRBV29-1 to TRBJ2-3; no clear D gene. Germline lookup yields CDR1 SQVTM and CDR2 ANQGSEA. This CDR3 comprises 11 residues. Deletions cut 7 bases from V and 3 bases from J, with 8 bases between. The CDR3 region has the DNA TGCAGCGCTGGGCGTACAGATACGCAGTATTTT. Encoded protein: CSAGRTDTQYF.

V is TRBV2 and J is TRBJ1-1; 8 bases match TRBD1. Germline CDR1 reads SNHLY; CDR2 reads FYNNEI. V was clipped by 7 bases and J by 0 bases; unmatched bases: 13. This CDR3 comprises 17 residues. CDR3 in DNA: TGTGCCAGCACTCCCACCTGGACAGGGTCAATGAACACTGAAGCTTTCTTT. Translated, it gives CASTPTWTGSMNTEAFF. The variable domain in full, with the rest retrieved from reference TRBV2 and TRBJ1-1, is EPEVTQTPSHQVTQMGQEVILRCVPISNHLYFYWYRQILGQKVEFLVSFYNNEISEKSEIFDDQFSVERPDGSNFTLKIRSTKLEDSAMYFCASTPTWTGSMNTEAFFGQGTRLTVV.